Listed below are T cell receptor beta chains from one sample, sequenced in a study of a mutant IDH1 vaccine in newly diagnosed glioma. Produced via immunoSEQ multiplex PCR; TCRdb's table is partial and in-frame only. The sample carries under 65,000 clones, 65% to 80% recorded once. The sample here was PBMCs, taken from a glioma patient treated with radiotherapy, temozolomide or both. The source is a woman in her thirties or forties with glioma. The CDR3 runs from the conserved cysteine through the conserved F or W. A D gene is named only where the DNA matches it firmly. Expanded clones are given a class, and other clones once, few, many or no size at all.

cdr3_aa: CASTPEGSDTQYF; cdr3_nt: TGTGCCAGCACCCCAGAGGGGTCAGATACGCAGTATTTT; j_call: TRBJ2-3; v_call: TRBV13; clone_size: -; d_call: -
cdr3_aa: CASSFGEGQYF; cdr3_nt: TGTGCCAGCAGCTTCGGGGAAGGGCAGTACTTC; j_call: TRBJ2-7; v_call: TRBV5-6; clone_size: -; d_call: -
cdr3_aa: CSAGTLGTQYF; cdr3_nt: TGCAGTGCTGGAACCCTGGGTACGCAGTATTTT; j_call: TRBJ2-3; v_call: TRBV20-1; clone_size: -; d_call: -
cdr3_aa: CASSPPGGAVYNEQFF; cdr3_nt: TGTGCCAGCAGCCCCCCTGGGGGGGCCGTTTACAATGAGCAGTTCTTC; j_call: TRBJ2-1; v_call: TRBV7-2; clone_size: -; d_call: -
cdr3_aa: CAIRQAGNTIYF; cdr3_nt: TGTGCCATCAGACAGGCTGGAAACACCATATATTTT; j_call: TRBJ1-3; v_call: TRBV10-3; clone_size: -; d_call: -
cdr3_aa: CASSFSDQETQYF; cdr3_nt: TGTGCCAGCAGCTTCTCGGACCAAGAGACCCAGTACTTC; j_call: TRBJ2-5; v_call: TRBV5-5; clone_size: -; d_call: -
cdr3_aa: CASSVWAKGGELFF; cdr3_nt: TGTGCCAGCAGTGTGTGGGCAAAAGGCGGGGAGCTGTTTTTT; j_call: TRBJ2-2; v_call: TRBV6-1; clone_size: -; d_call: -
cdr3_aa: CSVESGLEETQYF; cdr3_nt: TGCAGCGTTGAGTCAGGACTGGAAGAGACCCAGTACTTC; j_call: TRBJ2-5; v_call: TRBV29-1; clone_size: -; d_call: -
cdr3_aa: CASSSRSQETQYF; cdr3_nt: TGTGCCAGCAGCTCACGATCACAAGAGACCCAGTACTTC; j_call: TRBJ2-5; v_call: TRBV5-8; clone_size: -; d_call: -
cdr3_aa: CASSFPSARPEKLFF; cdr3_nt: TGTGCCAGCAGTTTTCCATCCGCCCGGCCTGAAAAACTGTTTTTT; j_call: TRBJ1-4; v_call: TRBV6-1; clone_size: -; d_call: -
cdr3_aa: CASSEGGAVGGQPQHF; cdr3_nt: TGTGCCAGCAGTGAAGGGGGAGCAGTGGGCGGTCAGCCCCAGCATTTT; j_call: TRBJ1-5; v_call: TRBV6-1; clone_size: -; d_call: -
cdr3_aa: CASSPIGDRRSRTGELFF; cdr3_nt: TGTGCCAGCAGCCCAATCGGGGACAGGAGGTCGCGCACCGGGGAGCTGTTTTTT; j_call: TRBJ2-2; v_call: TRBV7-3; clone_size: -; d_call: TRBD1
cdr3_aa: CASRRTGGYEQYF; cdr3_nt: TGTGCCAGCAGACGGACAGGGGGCTACGAGCAGTACTTC; j_call: TRBJ2-7; v_call: TRBV5-8; clone_size: -; d_call: TRBD1
cdr3_aa: CASSFRAGNTEAFF; cdr3_nt: TGCGCCAGCAGTTTTCGGGCCGGGAACACTGAAGCTTTCTTT; j_call: TRBJ1-1; v_call: TRBV5-1; clone_size: -; d_call: -
cdr3_aa: CASSLLGGGAGNEQFF; cdr3_nt: TGTGCCAGCAGCTTACTTGGCGGGGGGGCGGGCAATGAGCAGTTCTTC; j_call: TRBJ2-1; v_call: TRBV7-2; clone_size: -; d_call: TRBD2
cdr3_aa: CAWRNRGLVGYEQYF; cdr3_nt: TGTGCCTGGAGAAACAGGGGGCTAGTTGGCTACGAGCAGTACTTC; j_call: TRBJ2-7; v_call: TRBV30; clone_size: -; d_call: TRBD1
cdr3_aa: CASSFLAGRGTGELFF; cdr3_nt: TGTGCCAGCAGCTTCCTAGCGGGGAGAGGCACCGGGGAGCTGTTTTTT; j_call: TRBJ2-2; v_call: TRBV9; clone_size: -; d_call: TRBD2
cdr3_aa: CASSLYRAMNTEAFF; cdr3_nt: TGTGCCAGCAGTTTATACAGGGCTATGAACACTGAAGCTTTCTTT; j_call: TRBJ1-1; v_call: TRBV6-1; clone_size: -; d_call: -
cdr3_aa: CASSLTSTLAGTDTQYF; cdr3_nt: TGTGCCAGCAGTTTAACGTCTACGCTAGCGGGCACAGATACGCAGTATTTT; j_call: TRBJ2-3; v_call: TRBV27; clone_size: -; d_call: TRBD2
cdr3_aa: CASSPPGGDPDTQYF; cdr3_nt: TGTGCCAGCAGCCCCCCTGGGGGGGACCCAGATACGCAGTATTTT; j_call: TRBJ2-3; v_call: TRBV5-4; clone_size: -; d_call: TRBD2
cdr3_aa: CASSSGGGGGQPQHF; cdr3_nt: TGTGCCAGTAGTTCCGGTGGGGGAGGAGGTCAGCCCCAGCATTTT; j_call: TRBJ1-5; v_call: TRBV19; clone_size: -; d_call: -
cdr3_aa: CASSEATGDNYGYTF; cdr3_nt: TGTGCCAGCAGTGAAGCAACAGGGGATAACTATGGCTACACCTTC; j_call: TRBJ1-2; v_call: TRBV2; clone_size: -; d_call: TRBD1
cdr3_aa: CASSWGQGDGYTF; cdr3_nt: TGTGCCAGCAGCTGGGGACAGGGAGATGGCTACACCTTC; j_call: TRBJ1-2; v_call: TRBV5-8; clone_size: -; d_call: TRBD1
cdr3_aa: CASSSRTGQNEKLFF; cdr3_nt: TGTGCCAGCAGCTCCAGGACAGGGCAGAATGAAAAACTGTTTTTT; j_call: TRBJ1-4; v_call: TRBV5-4; clone_size: -; d_call: TRBD1
cdr3_aa: CASSDRTGETYEQYF; cdr3_nt: TGTGCCAGCAGTGATAGGACAGGGGAAACCTACGAGCAGTACTTC; j_call: TRBJ2-7; v_call: TRBV6-1; clone_size: few; d_call: TRBD1
cdr3_aa: CASSATGLSGNTIYF; cdr3_nt: TGTGCCAGCAGTGCCACAGGGTTGTCTGGAAACACCATATATTTT; j_call: TRBJ1-3; v_call: TRBV6-1; clone_size: once; d_call: -
cdr3_aa: CASSPYGGDGEQYF; cdr3_nt: TGTGCCAGCAGCCCGTACGGGGGGGACGGCGAGCAGTACTTC; j_call: TRBJ2-7; v_call: TRBV11-2; clone_size: -; d_call: TRBD2
cdr3_aa: CASSPPFGQETQYF; cdr3_nt: TGTGCCAGCTCACCTCCTTTCGGCCAAGAGACCCAGTACTTC; j_call: TRBJ2-5; v_call: TRBV18; clone_size: -; d_call: -
cdr3_aa: CASSKVGRGGNQPQHF; cdr3_nt: TGTGCCAGCAGCAAAGTTGGCCGGGGCGGCAATCAGCCCCAGCATTTT; j_call: TRBJ1-5; v_call: TRBV21-1; clone_size: -; d_call: -
cdr3_aa: CASSGPTVEGSYEQYF; cdr3_nt: TGTGCCAGCAGTGGCCCGACAGTGGAGGGCTCCTACGAGCAGTACTTC; j_call: TRBJ2-7; v_call: TRBV6-1; clone_size: -; d_call: -
cdr3_aa: CASSQTGPSYGYTF; cdr3_nt: TGCGCCAGCAGCCAAACAGGACCGTCCTATGGCTACACCTTC; j_call: TRBJ1-2; v_call: TRBV4-1; clone_size: -; d_call: -
cdr3_aa: CASSPAGTGKDTQYF; cdr3_nt: TGTGCCAGCAGCCCGGCTGGGACAGGGAAAGATACGCAGTATTTT; j_call: TRBJ2-3; v_call: TRBV5-8; clone_size: -; d_call: TRBD1
cdr3_aa: CASSYVGGATNNEQFF; cdr3_nt: TGTGCCAGCAGTTACGTCGGGGGGGCCACAAACAATGAGCAGTTCTTC; j_call: TRBJ2-1; v_call: TRBV6-5; clone_size: -; d_call: TRBD2
cdr3_aa: CASSRSGANVLTF; cdr3_nt: TGTGCCAGCAGCCGTTCTGGGGCCAACGTCCTGACTTTC; j_call: TRBJ2-6; v_call: TRBV25-1; clone_size: -; d_call: -
cdr3_aa: CASSLSRDLSEQYF; cdr3_nt: TGTGCCAGTAGTTTATCCAGGGATCTAAGCGAGCAGTACTTC; j_call: TRBJ2-7; v_call: TRBV19; clone_size: -; d_call: -
cdr3_aa: CAWFRGWNEQFF; cdr3_nt: TGTGCCTGGTTTCGGGGATGGAATGAGCAGTTCTTC; j_call: TRBJ2-1; v_call: TRBV30; clone_size: few; d_call: -
cdr3_aa: CASSLGGQHYEQYF; cdr3_nt: TGCGCCAGCAGCCTAGGAGGACAGCATTACGAGCAGTACTTC; j_call: TRBJ2-7; v_call: TRBV4-1; clone_size: -; d_call: -
cdr3_aa: CASSLNSKETQYF; cdr3_nt: TGTGCCAGCAGCCTAAACAGTAAAGAGACCCAGTACTTC; j_call: TRBJ2-5; v_call: TRBV7-9; clone_size: -; d_call: -
cdr3_aa: CASSEWGSGDTEAFF; cdr3_nt: TGTGCCAGCAGCGAGTGGGGGTCAGGGGATACTGAAGCTTTCTTT; j_call: TRBJ1-1; v_call: TRBV7-8; clone_size: -; d_call: -
cdr3_aa: CASSLSQGKAFF; cdr3_nt: TGTGCCAGCAGTTTATCCCAGGGAAAGGCTTTCTTT; j_call: TRBJ1-1; v_call: TRBV27; clone_size: -; d_call: -
cdr3_aa: CAISERAGGGTDTQYF; cdr3_nt: TGTGCCATCAGTGAGAGAGCGGGGGGAGGCACAGATACGCAGTATTTT; j_call: TRBJ2-3; v_call: TRBV10-3; clone_size: -; d_call: TRBD2
cdr3_aa: CAWSRAPRNSGNTIYF; cdr3_nt: TGTGCCTGGAGTCGCGCCCCTCGGAATTCTGGAAACACCATATATTTT; j_call: TRBJ1-3; v_call: TRBV30; clone_size: -; d_call: -
cdr3_aa: CASSRQGSGRREAFF; cdr3_nt: TGTGCCAGCAGCCGACAGGGAAGTGGGAGGAGAGAAGCTTTCTTT; j_call: TRBJ1-1; v_call: TRBV27; clone_size: -; d_call: TRBD1
cdr3_aa: CASSPGRSEQYF; cdr3_nt: TGTGCCAGCAGCCCCGGGCGGAGCGAGCAGTACTTC; j_call: TRBJ2-7; v_call: TRBV13; clone_size: -; d_call: -